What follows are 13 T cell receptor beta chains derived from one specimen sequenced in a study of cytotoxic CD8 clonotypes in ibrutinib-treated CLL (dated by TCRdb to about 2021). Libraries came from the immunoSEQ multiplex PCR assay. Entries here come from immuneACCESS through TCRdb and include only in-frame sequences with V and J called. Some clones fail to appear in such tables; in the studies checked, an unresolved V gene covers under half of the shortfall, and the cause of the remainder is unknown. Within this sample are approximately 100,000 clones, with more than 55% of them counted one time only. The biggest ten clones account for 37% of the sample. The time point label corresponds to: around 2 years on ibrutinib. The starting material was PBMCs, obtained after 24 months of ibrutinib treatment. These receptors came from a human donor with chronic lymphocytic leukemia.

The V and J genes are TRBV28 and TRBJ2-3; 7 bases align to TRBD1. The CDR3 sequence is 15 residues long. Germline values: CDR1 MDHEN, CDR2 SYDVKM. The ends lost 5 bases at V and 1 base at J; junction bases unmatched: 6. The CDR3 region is CASSLTGVGTDTQYF. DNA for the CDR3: TGTGCCAGCAGTCTTACAGGGGTAGGCACAGATACGCAGTATTTT.

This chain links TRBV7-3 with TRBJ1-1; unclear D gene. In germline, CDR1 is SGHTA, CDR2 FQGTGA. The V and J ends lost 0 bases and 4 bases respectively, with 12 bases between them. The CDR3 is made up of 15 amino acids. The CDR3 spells CASSLTSAWGTEAFF. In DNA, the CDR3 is TGTGCCAGCAGCTTAACGTCGGCCTGGGGCACTGAAGCTTTCTTT.

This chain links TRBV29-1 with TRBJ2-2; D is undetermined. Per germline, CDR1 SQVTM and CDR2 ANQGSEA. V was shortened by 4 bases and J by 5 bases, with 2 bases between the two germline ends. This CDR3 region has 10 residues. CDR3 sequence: CSVGTGELFF. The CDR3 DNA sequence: TGCAGCGTTGGAACCGGGGAGCTGTTTTTT.

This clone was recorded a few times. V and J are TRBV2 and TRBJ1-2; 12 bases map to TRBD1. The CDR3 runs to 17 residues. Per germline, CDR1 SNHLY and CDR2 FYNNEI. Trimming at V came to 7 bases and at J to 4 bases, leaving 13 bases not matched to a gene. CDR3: CASITWGQGAVGYGYTF. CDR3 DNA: TGTGCCAGCATCACATGGGGACAGGGGGCGGTAGGCTATGGCTACACCTTC.

CDR3 nucleotide sequence: TGCGCCAGCAGAGCGACACCGGGATCCGACGGGAACGAGCAGTACTTC. This codes for CASRATPGSDGNEQYF. The V and J genes are TRBV5-1 and TRBJ2-7; weak D call: TRBD2 (5 bases). This CDR3 comprises 16 residues. Trimming left V 5 bases short and J 5 bases short, with 23 bases between. Per the germline V gene, CDR1 is SGHRS and CDR2 is YFSETQ.

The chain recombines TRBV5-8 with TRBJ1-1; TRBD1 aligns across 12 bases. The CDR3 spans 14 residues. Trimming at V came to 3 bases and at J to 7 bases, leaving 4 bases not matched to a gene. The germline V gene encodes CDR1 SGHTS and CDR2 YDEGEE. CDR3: CASSWGQGAHEAFF. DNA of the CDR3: TGTGCCAGCAGCTGGGGACAGGGGGCTCATGAAGCTTTCTTT. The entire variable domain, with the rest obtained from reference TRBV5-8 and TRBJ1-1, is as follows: EAGVTQSPTHLIKTRGQQATLRCSPISGHTSVYWYQQALGLGLQFLLWYDEGEERNRGNFPPRFSGRQFPNYSSELNVNALELEDSALYLCASSWGQGAHEAFFGQGTRLTVV.

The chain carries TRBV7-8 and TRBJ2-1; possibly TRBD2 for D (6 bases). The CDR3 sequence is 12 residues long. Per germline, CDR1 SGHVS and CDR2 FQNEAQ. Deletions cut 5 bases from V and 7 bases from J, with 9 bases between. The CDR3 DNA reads TGTGCCAGCAGCAGCCGGGGGAATGAGCAGTTCTTC. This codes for CASSSRGNEQFF.

DNA of the CDR3: TGTGCCAGCAGCTTAAATCCAGGGGAGTTTGAGGGCTACACCTTC. Translating it yields CASSLNPGEFEGYTF. The gene calls are TRBV7-3 and TRBJ1-2; tentatively, D is TRBD1 (6 bases). The germline V gene has CDR1 SGHTA and CDR2 FQGTGA. This CDR3 has 15 amino acids. The V gene lost 1 base and the J gene lost 8 bases, with 17 bases spanning the gap.

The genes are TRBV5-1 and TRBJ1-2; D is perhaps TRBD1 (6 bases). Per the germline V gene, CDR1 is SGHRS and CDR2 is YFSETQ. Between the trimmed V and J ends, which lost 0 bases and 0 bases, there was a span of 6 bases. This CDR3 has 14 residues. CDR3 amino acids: CASSLGTANYGYTF. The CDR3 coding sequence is TGCGCCAGCAGCTTGGGGACAGCTAACTATGGCTACACCTTC. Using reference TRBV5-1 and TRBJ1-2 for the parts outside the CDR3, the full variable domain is KAGVTQTPRYLIKTRGQQVTLSCSPISGHRSVSWYQQTPGQGLQFLFEYFSETQRNKGNFPGRFSGRQFSNSRSEMNVSTLELGDSALYLCASSLGTANYGYTFGSGTRLTVV.

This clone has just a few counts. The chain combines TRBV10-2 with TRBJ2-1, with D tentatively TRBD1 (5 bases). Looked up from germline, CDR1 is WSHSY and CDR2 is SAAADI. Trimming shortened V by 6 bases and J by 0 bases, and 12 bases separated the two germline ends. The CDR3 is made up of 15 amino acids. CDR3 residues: CASSEQVSSYNEQFF. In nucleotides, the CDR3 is TGCGCCAGCAGCGAACAGGTTAGCTCCTACAATGAGCAGTTCTTC.

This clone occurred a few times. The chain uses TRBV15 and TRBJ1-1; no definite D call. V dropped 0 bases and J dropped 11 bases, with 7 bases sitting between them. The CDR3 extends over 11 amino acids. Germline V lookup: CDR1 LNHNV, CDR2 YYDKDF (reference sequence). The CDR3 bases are TGTGCCACCAGCAGAGATTGGTTGGCTTTCTTT. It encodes CATSRDWLAFF.

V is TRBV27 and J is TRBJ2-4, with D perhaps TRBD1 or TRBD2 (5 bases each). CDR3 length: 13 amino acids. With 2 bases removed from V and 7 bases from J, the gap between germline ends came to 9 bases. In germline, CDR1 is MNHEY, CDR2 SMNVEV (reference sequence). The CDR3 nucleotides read TGTGCCAGCAGTTTAGGGACGGGGAACATTCAGTACTTC. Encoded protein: CASSLGTGNIQYF.

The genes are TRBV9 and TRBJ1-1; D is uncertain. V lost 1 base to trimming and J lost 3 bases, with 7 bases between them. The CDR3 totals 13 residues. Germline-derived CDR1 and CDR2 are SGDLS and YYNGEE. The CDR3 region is CASSVTPDTEAFF. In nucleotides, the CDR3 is TGTGCCAGCAGCGTAACCCCGGACACTGAAGCTTTCTTT.